The clone carrying this TCR beta chain occurred once. This entry is derived from a study of OX40 agonist ivuxolimab in advanced cancers. The assay was immunoSEQ multiplex PCR, and TCRdb's table has in-frame clones only and misses some. The sample lists fewer than 100,000 clones, around nine tenths occurring once. CDR1 and CDR2 (germline): MNHEY, SVGAGI. V was shortened by 5 bases and J by 5 bases, with 13 bases between the two germline ends. The CDR3 length is 14 residues. The chain recombines TRBV6-5 with TRBJ1-5; no reliable D call. The clonotype was recovered from an adult with an advanced solid tumor such as melanoma, head and neck, liver or kidney cancer. The input for sequencing was CD4+ or CD8+ T cells sorted from blood, taken in a trial of the OX40 agonist ivuxolimab. DNA of the CDR3: TGTGCCAGCAGTGAACCCGGGCATGATCAGCCCCAGCATTTT. Its protein product is CASSEPGHDQPQHF.